The 12 T cell receptor beta chains below were found in one sample sequenced in a study of regulatory T cells in long-lasting Graves disease. Arm-PCR of CDR3 regions and iRepertoire HTBI primers were used to build TCR beta libraries. TCRdb called the multiplex PCR reads again in MiXCR, with one record for every CDR3 protein. The data hold hundreds of thousands of distinct CDR3 sequences, with 15% to 20% observed a single time. Time point given: newly diagnosed GD, antithyroid drugs for less than 3 months. Isolated PBMC RNA provided the starting material for the TCR library. The same data also contributed to another study, on T cells in Graves' hyperthyroidism and ophthalmopathy.

The sequencing used peripheral blood mononuclear cells (PBMCs), collected at new diagnosis, from a patient treated with antithyroid drugs. All receptors come from a woman aged 40-60 years with Graves disease.

As DNA, the CDR3 is TGTGCCAGCAGCGCGACTCCCGGCGGCACCGGGGAGCTGTTTTTT. Protein: CASSATPGGTGELFF. The rearrangement joins TRBV9 to TRBJ2-2, with D unresolved. Germline V gene sequence: CDR1 SGDLS, CDR2 YYNGEE. Trimming stripped 3 bases from V and 4 bases from J, with 13 bases between. The CDR3 is 15 amino acids. The variable domain in full, completed from reference TRBV9 and TRBJ2-2, reads DSGVTQTPKHLITATGQRVTLRCSPRSGDLSVYWYQQSLDQGLQFLIQYYNGEERAKGNILERFSAQQFPDLHSELNLSSLELGDSALYFCASSATPGGTGELFFGEGSRLTVL.

This clonotype was detected ten times or more. The chain links TRBV3-1 to TRBJ1-1; tentatively, D is TRBD1 (6 bases). This CDR3 region has 15 residues. Germline V gene sequence: CDR1 LGHDT, CDR2 YNNKEL (reference sequence). The V gene lost 1 base and the J gene lost 3 bases, with 12 bases spanning the gap. The CDR3 region has the DNA TGTGCCAGCAGCCAAGGCGGGGGGCTTGACACTGAAGCTTTCTTT. Protein sequence: CASSQGGGLDTEAFF.

V and J are TRBV6-5 and TRBJ1-5; a weak D match, TRBD1 (5 bases). The ends were cut back, 0 bases at V and 6 bases at J, with 9 bases in the middle. This CDR3 spans 14 amino acids. Per the germline V gene, CDR1 is MNHEY and CDR2 is SVGAGI. The CDR3 DNA is TGTGCCAGCAGTTACTCGAGCGGGGGTCAGCCCCAGCATTTT. Residues: CASSYSSGGQPQHF.

This clonotype appeared many times. This chain links TRBV20-1 with TRBJ2-5; 10 positions match TRBD2. J was trimmed by 7 bases and V by 3 bases; bases with no gene match: 11. Germline CDR1 and CDR2: DFQATT and SNEGSKA (reference sequence). There are 15 residues in the CDR3. The CDR3 DNA sequence: TGCAGTGCTAGCTTGCTAGCGGGGGAACCAGGGACCCAGTACTTC. It is translated as CSASLLAGEPGTQYF.

This clonotype showed up many times. The chain links TRBV6-5 to TRBJ2-3, with 11 bases that match TRBD2. V lost 4 bases and J lost 0; bases outside the gene matches: 6. The CDR3 length is 17 residues. Germline V lookup: CDR1 MNHEY, CDR2 SVGAGI. The CDR3 region has the DNA TGTGCCAGCAGTTCACTGACTAGCGGGGAGAGCACAGATACGCAGTATTTT. Protein sequence: CASSSLTSGESTDTQYF.

This clonotype occurred a few times. The genes are TRBV7-2 and TRBJ2-4, with D hard to call. V lost 5 bases, J lost 3 bases, and 14 bases lay in between. CDR3 length equals 15 residues. Germline V gene sequence: CDR1 SGHTA, CDR2 FQGNSA. The CDR3 reads CASSPSAVSKNIQYF. CDR3 nucleotides: TGTGCCAGCAGCCCGTCGGCGGTGAGCAAAAACATTCAGTACTTC.

This clonotype was counted many times. This chain uses TRBV27 with TRBJ1-5; D unclear. This CDR3 contains 13 residues. V shed 5 bases and J shed 3 bases, with 8 bases lying between them. Germline loops: CDR1 MNHEY, CDR2 SMNVEV (reference sequence). The CDR3 reads CASSPRFNQPQHF. DNA for the CDR3: TGTGCCAGCAGTCCCAGGTTCAATCAGCCCCAGCATTTT.

The genes are TRBV12-3 or TRBV12-4 and TRBJ2-1; D is unresolved. The length of the CDR3 is 13 residues. V shed 3 bases and J shed 7 bases, with 10 bases lying between them. The CDR3: CASSLEKWNEQFF. CDR3 nucleotide sequence: TGTGCCAGCAGTTTGGAGAAGTGGAATGAGCAGTTCTTC.

This clonotype was counted at least ten times. V is TRBV5-5 and J is TRBJ2-1, with D unresolved. V was trimmed by 3 bases and J by 7 bases, leaving 5 bases between them. The CDR3 has 11 amino acids. Germline V gene sequence: CDR1 SGHKS, CDR2 YYEKEE (reference sequence). The CDR3 spells CASSSSNEQFF. CDR3 nucleotides: TGTGCCAGCAGCTCTTCTAATGAGCAGTTCTTC.

As to this clonotype: A read error may produce the germline difference seen at one junction end. The rearrangement joins TRBV3-1 to TRBJ2-5; the match to TRBD2 covers 8 bases. The germline CDR1 and CDR2 sequences are LGHDT and YNNKEL (reference sequence). The CDR3 is 13 amino acids. CDR3: CASRQAGAETQYF. DNA for the CDR3: TGTGCCAGCAGGCAAGCGGGGGCTGAGACCCAGTACTTC.

This clonotype has at least ten counts. The CDR3 loop is CASSLVVHNEQFF. CDR3 nucleotide sequence: TGTGCCAGCAGCTTAGTGGTTCACAATGAGCAGTTCTTC. The rearrangement joins TRBV11-2 to TRBJ2-1; no firm D call. Trimming cost V 1 base and J 5 bases, with 6 bases left between them. Per the germline V gene, CDR1 is SGHAT and CDR2 is FQNNGV. The CDR3 has 13 residues.

The chain links TRBV15 to TRBJ1-1; 7 positions agree with TRBD1. CDR3 length equals 15 residues. With 3 bases clipped from V and 4 bases from J, the junction kept 8 bases outside the gene matches. The V gene's germline CDR1 is LNHNV and CDR2 YYDKDF (reference sequence). This CDR3 is CATSSQGGSGTEAFF. Written as DNA, the CDR3 is TGTGCCACCAGCAGTCAGGGGGGTTCCGGCACTGAAGCTTTCTTT.